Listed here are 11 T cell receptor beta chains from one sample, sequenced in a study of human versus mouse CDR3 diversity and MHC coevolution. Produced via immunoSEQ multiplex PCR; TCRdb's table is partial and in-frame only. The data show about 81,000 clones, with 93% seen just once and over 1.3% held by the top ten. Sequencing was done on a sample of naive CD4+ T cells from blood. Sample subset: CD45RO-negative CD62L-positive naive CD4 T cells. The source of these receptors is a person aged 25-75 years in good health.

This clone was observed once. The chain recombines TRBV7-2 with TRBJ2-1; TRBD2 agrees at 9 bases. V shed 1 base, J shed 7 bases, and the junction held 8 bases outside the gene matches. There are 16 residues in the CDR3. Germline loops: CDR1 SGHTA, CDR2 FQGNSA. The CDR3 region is CASSLELAGGRNEQFF. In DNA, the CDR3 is TGTGCCAGCAGCTTAGAATTGGCGGGGGGGCGAAATGAGCAGTTCTTC.

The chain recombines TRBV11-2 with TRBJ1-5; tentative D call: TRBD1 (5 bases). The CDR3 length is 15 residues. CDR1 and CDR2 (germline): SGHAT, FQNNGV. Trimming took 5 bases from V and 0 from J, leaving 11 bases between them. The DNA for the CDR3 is TGTGCCAGCAGCCTGGGGGACTATAGCAATCAGCCCCAGCATTTT. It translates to CASSLGDYSNQPQHF. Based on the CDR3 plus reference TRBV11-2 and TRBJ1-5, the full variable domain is EAGVAQSPRYKIIEKRQSVAFWCNPISGHATLYWYQQILGQGPKLLIQFQNNGVVDDSQLPKDRFSAERLKGVDSTLKIQPAKLEDSAVYLCASSLGDYSNQPQHFGDGTRLSIL.

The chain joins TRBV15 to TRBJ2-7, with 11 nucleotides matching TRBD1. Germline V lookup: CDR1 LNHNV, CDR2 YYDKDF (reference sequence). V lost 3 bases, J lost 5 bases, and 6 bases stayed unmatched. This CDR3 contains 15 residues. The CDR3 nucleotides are TGTGCCACCAGCAGCCGGGGACAGGGGGTCGACGAGCAGTACTTC. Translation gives CATSSRGQGVDEQYF.

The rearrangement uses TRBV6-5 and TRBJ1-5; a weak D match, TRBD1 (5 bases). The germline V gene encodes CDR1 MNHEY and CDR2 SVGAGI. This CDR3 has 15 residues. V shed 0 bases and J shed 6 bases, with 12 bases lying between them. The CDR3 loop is CASSYSGGTPQPQHF. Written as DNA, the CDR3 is TGTGCCAGCAGTTACTCCGGGGGAACCCCTCAGCCCCAGCATTTT.

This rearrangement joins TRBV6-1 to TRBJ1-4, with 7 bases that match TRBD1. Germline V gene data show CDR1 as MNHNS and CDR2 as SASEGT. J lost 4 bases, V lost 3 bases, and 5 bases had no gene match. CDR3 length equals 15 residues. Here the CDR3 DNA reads TGTGCCAGCAGTGACCAGGGGGGCTTTAATGAAAAACTGTTTTTT. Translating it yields CASSDQGGFNEKLFF.

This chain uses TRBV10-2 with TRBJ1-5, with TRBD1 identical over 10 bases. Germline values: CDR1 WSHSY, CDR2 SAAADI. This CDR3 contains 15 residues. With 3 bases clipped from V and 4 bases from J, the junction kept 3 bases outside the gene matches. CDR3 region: CASSDPGQGNQPQHF. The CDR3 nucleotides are TGCGCCAGCAGTGACCCGGGACAGGGGAATCAGCCCCAGCATTTT.

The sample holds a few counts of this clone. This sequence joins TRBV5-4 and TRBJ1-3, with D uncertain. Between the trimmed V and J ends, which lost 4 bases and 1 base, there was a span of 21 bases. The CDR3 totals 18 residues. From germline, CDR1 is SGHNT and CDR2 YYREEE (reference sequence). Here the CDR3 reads CASSLGPAPSSSGNTIYF. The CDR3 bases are TGTGCCAGCAGCCTTGGGCCAGCCCCCTCAAGTTCTGGAAACACCATATATTTT.

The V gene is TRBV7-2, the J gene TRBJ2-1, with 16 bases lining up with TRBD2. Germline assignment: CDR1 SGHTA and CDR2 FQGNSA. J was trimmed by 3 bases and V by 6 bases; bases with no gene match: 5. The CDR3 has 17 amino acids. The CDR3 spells CASRHGTSGRVYNEQFF. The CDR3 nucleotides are TGTGCCAGCAGACACGGGACTAGCGGGAGGGTCTACAATGAGCAGTTCTTC.

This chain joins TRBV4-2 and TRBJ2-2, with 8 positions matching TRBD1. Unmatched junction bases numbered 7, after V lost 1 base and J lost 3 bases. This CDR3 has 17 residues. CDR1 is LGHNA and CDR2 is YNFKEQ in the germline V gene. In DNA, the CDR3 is TGTGCCAGCAGCCAAGCCCAGACAGGGGAAGACACCGGGGAGCTGTTTTTT. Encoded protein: CASSQAQTGEDTGELFF.

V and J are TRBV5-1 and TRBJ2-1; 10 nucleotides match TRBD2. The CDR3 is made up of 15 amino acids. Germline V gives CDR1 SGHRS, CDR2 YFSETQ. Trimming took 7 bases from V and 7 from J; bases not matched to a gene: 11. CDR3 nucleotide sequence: TGCGCCAGCCGAGATCTAGCGGGAGCTGATAATGAGCAGTTCTTC. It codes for CASRDLAGADNEQFF.

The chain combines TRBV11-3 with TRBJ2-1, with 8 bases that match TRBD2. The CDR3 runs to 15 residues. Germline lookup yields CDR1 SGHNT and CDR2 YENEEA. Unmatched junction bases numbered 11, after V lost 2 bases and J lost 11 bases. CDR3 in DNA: TGTGCCAGCAGCTTACCTAGCGGGCCGAGTTCACAGCAGTTCTTC. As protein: CASSLPSGPSSQQFF.